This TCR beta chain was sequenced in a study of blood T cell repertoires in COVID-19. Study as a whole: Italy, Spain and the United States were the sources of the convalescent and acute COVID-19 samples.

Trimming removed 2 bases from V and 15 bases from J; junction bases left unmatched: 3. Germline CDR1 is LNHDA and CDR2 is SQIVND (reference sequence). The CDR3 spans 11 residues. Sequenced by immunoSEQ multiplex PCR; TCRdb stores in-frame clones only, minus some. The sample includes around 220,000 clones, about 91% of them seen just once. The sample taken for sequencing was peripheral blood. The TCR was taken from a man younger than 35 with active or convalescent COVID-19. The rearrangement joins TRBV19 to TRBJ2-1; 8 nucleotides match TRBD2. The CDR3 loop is CASSIRGGMFF. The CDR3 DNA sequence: TGTGCCAGTAGTATACGGGGGGGCATGTTCTTC.